A single sample is the source of the 3 T cell receptor beta chains below, sequenced in a study of blood T cells in healthy people across ages. The use of a sample-barcoded 5' primer and a J-beta primer mix characterized a second PCR of 7 to 11 cycles. TCRdb itself ran the 5' RACE reads through MiXCR, one entry per CDR3 protein. The sample has 1.5 million to 2 million distinct CDR3 sequences; roughly 30% are singletons. The sequenced sample consisted of blood. These receptors were taken from a woman in her twenties or thirties in good health.

CDR3 nucleotide sequence: TGTGCCACCAGCAGCGACAGGGCCTCCTACAATGAGCAGTTCTTC. Translation: CATSSDRASYNEQFF. The rearrangement joins TRBV15 to TRBJ2-1, with 7 bases matching TRBD1. Germline assignment: CDR1 LNHNV and CDR2 YYDKDF (reference sequence). The CDR3 covers 15 residues. The J segment lost 0 bases and the V segment lost 3 bases, leaving 2 bases of the junction unmatched.

This clonotype was picked up many times. The chain couples TRBV9 to TRBJ2-7; 9 nucleotides match TRBD2. CDR3 length equals 15 residues. V trimming: 4 bases; J trimming: 1 base; junction bases outside the gene matches: 6. The germline V gene has CDR1 SGDLS and CDR2 YYNGEE. CDR3 nucleotide sequence: TGTGCCAGCAGCCCGAGCGGGAGGACTTCCTACGAGCAGTACTTC. It yields the protein CASSPSGRTSYEQYF.

For this clonotype: This may arise from a read error, as a much more abundant clone is one base away. The rearrangement links TRBV7-2 to TRBJ2-7; maybe TRBD2 (6 bases). CDR1 and CDR2 (germline): SGHTA, FQGNSA. V was cut by 5 bases and J by 4 bases, with 18 bases left in between. The CDR3 length is 15 residues. The CDR3 DNA is TGTGCCAGCAGCGCCCGACTAGGTCGGGGTTACGAGCAGTACTTC. The encoded protein is CASSARLGRGYEQYF.